This T cell receptor (beta chain) originates from a study of blood T cell repertoires in COVID-19. Overall study: Collection of acute and convalescent COVID-19 samples took place in the United States, Italy and Spain.

The V and J ends lost 0 bases and 5 bases respectively, with 12 bases between them. The CDR3 is made up of 15 amino acids. Germline loops: CDR1 SGHRS, CDR2 YFSETQ. Per the study methods: By means of reference gene primer amplification, nucleated cell counts were estimated. Sequencing was performed with immunoSEQ multiplex PCR; in TCRdb, only in-frame clones are kept and a portion is missing. Clone size and the V and J calls come from that table; the DNA yielded D and trimming. The table has hundreds of thousands of clones, roughly 89% seen once. Sequencing was done on a sample of peripheral blood. This clonotype was obtained from a man younger than 35 with COVID-19, enrolled during active disease. The chain links TRBV5-1 to TRBJ2-1, with TRBD2 as a possible D gene (7 bases). CDR3 sequence: CASSLGRGGHNEQFF. DNA for the CDR3: TGCGCCAGCAGCTTGGGGCGCGGGGGCCACAATGAGCAGTTCTTC. The entire variable domain, with the rest obtained from reference TRBV5-1 and TRBJ2-1, is as follows: KAGVTQTPRYLIKTRGQQVTLSCSPISGHRSVSWYQQTPGQGLQFLFEYFSETQRNKGNFPGRFSGRQFSNSRSEMNVSTLELGDSALYLCASSLGRGGHNEQFFGPGTRLTVL.